This TCR beta chain came from a study of shared clonotypes between healthy human individuals. For unsorted PBMC, 300 ng DNA per replicate equaled tens of thousands of T cell genomes. The protocol was immunoSEQ multiplex PCR, while the TCRdb copy is restricted to in-frame clones and leaves out a portion. Among some 500,000 clones, around 80% were seen once, and the ten largest hold roughly 12%. This clone was counted once. Each unsorted sample relied on about 94 million PBMCs as its source of genomic DNA. Trimming cost V 4 bases and J 2 bases, with 8 bases left between them. CDR1 is MNHNS and CDR2 is SASEGT in the germline V gene. The CDR3 runs to 13 residues.

Sequenced: PBMCs. The receptor was derived from a middle-aged woman in good health. Some clones in this sample may be carry-over from other donors' samples. This rearrangement joins TRBV6-1 to TRBJ1-1; D might be TRBD1 (5 bases). The CDR3 DNA follows: TGTGCCAGCAGTGTGACAGAAAACACTGAAGCTTTCTTT. Its protein is CASSVTENTEAFF.